The 3 T cell receptor beta chains presented below share a single source sample, sequenced in a study of shared clonotypes between healthy human individuals. Some clones are missing from TCRdb's copy, which holds only in-frame ones; the method was immunoSEQ multiplex PCR. The table has millions of clones, over 85% seen once; the top ten hold about 1.1%. Only CD45RO-negative cells positively selected for CCR7 counted as naive CD8 cells, so terminally differentiated effector memory CD45RA+ cells were excluded. Sequencing input: naive CD8+ T cells sorted from blood. All receptors derive from a man between 18 and 35 years old in good health.

CDR3 bases: TGTGCCAGCTTCTCCGGGACAGGGTATTCTGGCGAGCAGTACTTC. This gives the protein CASFSGTGYSGEQYF. The chain couples TRBV27 to TRBJ2-7, with 9 positions matching TRBD1. Looked up from germline, CDR1 is MNHEY and CDR2 is SMNVEV (reference sequence). The CDR3 is made up of 15 amino acids. Trimming cost V 8 bases and J 6 bases; bases outside gene matches: 14.

The chain joins TRBV9 to TRBJ1-2; D remains unclear. Germline V gene sequence: CDR1 SGDLS, CDR2 YYNGEE. The CDR3 has 15 amino acids. V lost 2 bases and J lost 4, with 15 bases in between. CDR3 nucleotides: TGTGCCAGCAGCGTTGGGCCCTTCGTAGGCTATGGCTACACCTTC. It specifies CASSVGPFVGYGYTF.

The rearrangement uses TRBV29-1 and TRBJ2-5; 7 bases match TRBD2. The CDR3 loop spans 15 amino acids. The germline gives CDR1 SQVTM, CDR2 ANQGSEA. The ends lost 1 base at V and 2 bases at J; junction bases unmatched: 7. CDR3 sequence reads: CSVEGGGGLQETQYF. The CDR3 region has the DNA TGCAGCGTTGAAGGAGGCGGGGGTCTTCAAGAGACCCAGTACTTC.